The rows below give T cell receptor beta chains drawn from one sample of a study of T cell responses to AZD1222 COVID-19 vaccine. Generated by immunoSEQ multiplex PCR, the TCRdb table keeps only in-frame clones and is missing some. The repertoire holds roughly 190,000 clones, with 80% to 95% as singletons. This specimen was peripheral blood, taken on day 0 of AZD1222 vaccination. The source of these receptors is an adult in good health. CDR3s include the opening cysteine and the closing phenylalanine or tryptophan. The D gene is left open where the match is weak. Clone size appears in some rows only: once, few, many, or a class for an expanded clone.

clone size,J gene,V gene,D gene,CDR3 protein,CDR3 DNA
once,TRBJ1-1,TRBV5-1,-,CASSGGVNTEAFF,TGCGCCAGCAGCGGGGGCGTGAACACTGAAGCTTTCTTT
-,TRBJ1-6,TRBV11-2,-,CASSLDRPYNSPLHF,TGTGCCAGCAGCCTTGACAGGCCCTATAATTCACCCCTCCACTTT
-,TRBJ1-2,TRBV18,-,CASSPGQGDGYTF,TGTGCCAGCTCACCTGGGCAGGGTGATGGCTACACCTTC
-,TRBJ1-2,TRBV6-5,-,CASSYGGGTYGYTF,TGTGCCAGCAGTTACGGCGGGGGCACCTATGGCTACACCTTC
-,TRBJ1-5,TRBV10-3,-,CAIGSRVDQPQHF,TGTGCCATCGGGAGCAGGGTCGATCAGCCCCAGCATTTT
-,TRBJ1-2,TRBV7-9,-,CASSQDGPYGYTF,TGTGCCAGCAGCCAGGACGGGCCCTATGGCTACACCTTC
-,TRBJ1-5,TRBV4-1,-,CASSQDSRINQPQHF,TGCGCCAGCAGCCAAGATTCCAGGATAAATCAGCCCCAGCATTTT
-,TRBJ1-2,TRBV28,-,CASSGGGYGYTF,TGTGCCAGCAGCGGGGGTGGCTATGGCTACACCTTC
-,TRBJ1-1,TRBV3-1/TRBV3-2,-,CASSQEVSMNTEAFF,TGTGCCAGCAGCCAAGAGGTGTCAATGAACACTGAAGCTTTCTTT
-,TRBJ1-1,TRBV19,-,CASRQVEAFF,TGTGCCAGTAGGCAGGTTGAAGCTTTCTTT
-,TRBJ1-2,TRBV20-1,-,CSASAGTYGYTF,TGCAGTGCTAGTGCCGGGACTTATGGCTACACCTTC
-,TRBJ1-1,TRBV6-4,TRBD1,CASDLPGQGLSEAFF,TGTGCCAGCGACTTACCGGGACAGGGCCTTTCGGAGGCTTTCTTT
-,TRBJ1-2,TRBV18,-,CASSRSRITNYGYTF,TGTGCCAGCTCACGCTCCAGAATTACTAACTATGGCTACACCTTC
-,TRBJ1-2,TRBV19,-,CASTDRFTFYGYTF,TGTGCCAGTACTGACAGATTTACCTTCTATGGCTACACCTTC
-,TRBJ1-1,TRBV5-6,TRBD1,CASSKGQGEGEAFF,TGTGCCAGCAGCAAGGGACAGGGAGAGGGTGAAGCTTTCTTT
-,TRBJ1-1,TRBV2,-,CASSPSYTRNTEAFF,TGTGCCAGCAGTCCATCCTACACGAGAAACACTGAAGCTTTCTTT
-,TRBJ2-1,TRBV5-8,-,CASSLATGSWAGEQFF,TGTGCCAGCAGCTTAGCAACAGGGTCGTGGGCAGGCGAGCAGTTCTTC
-,TRBJ1-4,TRBV6-1,-,CASSEWGTVRKLFF,TGTGCCAGCAGTGAATGGGGGACCGTAAGGAAACTGTTTTTT
-,TRBJ1-1,TRBV28,-,CAEGRPNTEAFF,TGTGCCGAGGGCAGACCGAACACTGAAGCTTTCTTT
-,TRBJ1-1,TRBV5-1,-,CASSQTSGNTEAFF,TGCGCCAGCAGCCAAACAAGTGGGAACACTGAAGCTTTCTTT
-,TRBJ2-7,TRBV27,TRBD2,CASSWSGSSYEQYF,TGTGCCAGCAGTTGGAGCGGGAGTTCATACGAGCAGTACTTC
-,TRBJ2-2,TRBV27,-,CATRARQHTGELFF,TGTGCCACTAGAGCCAGGCAGCACACCGGGGAGCTGTTTTTT
-,TRBJ2-7,TRBV19,-,CASSPLLGKQYF,TGTGCCAGTAGTCCCCTTCTGGGCAAGCAGTACTTC
-,TRBJ2-4,TRBV20-1,-,CSANLVDIQYF,TGCAGTGCTAATCTGGTGGACATTCAGTACTTC
-,TRBJ1-5,TRBV10-2,-,CASMPNGGQPQHF,TGCGCCAGCATGCCTAACGGGGGTCAGCCCCAGCATTTT
-,TRBJ1-1,TRBV7-9,TRBD1,CASSKPQGMGTEAFF,TGTGCCAGCAGCAAACCACAGGGGATGGGAACTGAAGCTTTCTTT
-,TRBJ1-5,TRBV10-3,-,CATDGGRGNQPQHF,TGTGCCACAGACGGGGGTCGGGGCAATCAGCCCCAGCATTTT
-,TRBJ2-7,TRBV11-3,-,CASSRGASSYEQYF,TGTGCCAGCAGCCGAGGAGCGAGCTCCTACGAGCAGTACTTC
-,TRBJ1-4,TRBV11-2,-,CASSFRRDGGRKLFF,TGTGCCAGCAGCTTCCGCCGGGACGGCGGGCGAAAACTGTTTTTT
-,TRBJ1-4,TRBV5-1,-,CASSQAGQLTEKLFF,TGCGCCAGCAGCCAGGCCGGACAGCTCACTGAAAAACTGTTTTTT